In its sample, the clone carrying this TCR beta chain was seen a few times. The record originates from a study of blood T cell repertoires in COVID-19. For the study at large: The origin of the acute and convalescent COVID-19 samples was the United States, Italy and Spain. Sample material is recorded as cDNA or gDNA derived from T cells, B-cell-depleted T cells, or PBMCs.

V lost 8 bases, J lost 0 bases, and 7 bases lay in between. The V gene's germline CDR1 is LGHDT and CDR2 YNNKEL (reference sequence). The CDR3 has 12 residues. As originally analysed: Amplified reference gene primers provided the basis for estimating nucleated cell counts. The table came from immunoSEQ multiplex PCR; TCRdb's copy has only in-frame clones and leaves some out. V and J calls and clone size are as listed in that table; D and trimming were resolved from the DNA. The sample has about 170,000 clones; around 82% are singletons. Sequencing used peripheral blood. The receptor comes from a man between 18 and 35 years old with active or convalescent COVID-19. The gene calls are TRBV3-1 (or the pseudogene TRBV3-2) and TRBJ1-2; D is ambiguous. CDR3: CASGRSNYGYTF. The CDR3 DNA is TGTGCCAGCGGGAGATCTAACTATGGCTACACCTTC.